This TCR beta chain was identified during a study of cytomegalovirus exposure and HLA in healthy donors. Study-wide results and caveats: After further analysis at a later stage, 15,000 to 20,000 TCR beta sequences were associated with HLA alleles at 0.05 false discovery rate. There was a cluster of highly shared sequence variants that was likely a sequencing artifact. The authors listed 150 to 200 TCR beta chains as cytomegalovirus-associated.

The CDR3 covers 13 residues. The germline CDR1 and CDR2 sequences are MNHEY and SVGAGI. The ends were cut back, 1 base at V and 9 bases at J, with 10 bases in the middle. The PCR contained 60 Vbeta and 13 Jbeta primers. The assay was immunoSEQ multiplex PCR, and TCRdb's table has in-frame clones only and misses some. The sample holds around 130,000 clones, roughly three quarters seen once. In this sample, this clone turned up a few times. Its antigen is unknown. The receptor was derived from a woman aged 60-75 years in good health and CMV-seronegative. Sequencing was done on a sample of PBMCs. This chain links TRBV6-5 with TRBJ2-1; D remains ambiguous. This CDR3 is CASSYYSAGEQFF. The CDR3 DNA reads as TGTGCCAGCAGTTACTATTCGGCAGGTGAGCAGTTCTTC.